The next 28 T cell receptor beta chains were all read from a single sample in a study of shared clonotypes between healthy human individuals. The table came from immunoSEQ multiplex PCR; TCRdb's copy has only in-frame clones and leaves some out. The top ten clones hold approximately 0.06% of a sample with hundreds of thousands of clones, approximately 95% of them seen once. Sequenced material: naive CD4+ T cells sorted from blood. The subset was: CD45RA+ positively selected. The receptors were gathered from a woman between 25 and 40 years old in good health.

This chain joins TRBV29-1 and TRBJ1-2, with 8 bases lining up with TRBD1. V shed 6 bases and J 4 bases; nucleotides not matched to a gene: 4. Germline V gene sequence: CDR1 SQVTM, CDR2 ANQGSEA. The CDR3 runs 12 residues. The CDR3 DNA reads as TGCAGCGTCTCCAGGGGGCTCTATGGCTACACCTTC. Translating gives CSVSRGLYGYTF. Based on the CDR3 plus reference TRBV29-1 and TRBJ1-2, the full variable domain is SAVISQKPSRDICQRGTSLTIQCQVDSQVTMMFWYRQQPGQSLTLIATANQGSEATYESGFVIDKFPISRPNLTFSTLTVSNMSPEDSSIYLCSVSRGLYGYTFGSGTRLTVV.

The V gene is TRBV18, the J gene TRBJ2-1; D gene ambiguous. Germline CDR1 is KGHSH and CDR2 is LQKENI. The CDR3 runs 15 residues. Trimming took off 2 bases at V and 0 bases at J, with 8 bases between the two ends. The DNA for the CDR3 is TGTGCCAGCTCACCAATGACGGCCTCCTACAATGAGCAGTTCTTC. Translated: CASSPMTASYNEQFF. Variable domain in full (rest from reference TRBV18 and TRBJ2-1): NAGVMQNPRHLVRRRGQEARLRCSPMKGHSHVYWYRQLPEEGLKFMVYLQKENIIDESGMPKERFSAEFPKEGPSILRIQQVVRGDSAAYFCASSPMTASYNEQFFGPGTRLTVL.

V and J are TRBV14 and TRBJ2-1; D call uncertain. The V and J ends lost 8 bases and 3 bases respectively, with 11 bases between them. The CDR3 is 13 residues long. Germline V CDR1 and CDR2: SGHDN, FVKESK. The CDR3 bases are TGTGCCAGCCTAAAACACTTCTACAATGAGCAGTTCTTC. Translated, it gives CASLKHFYNEQFF.

The chain recombines TRBV2 with TRBJ2-5; 9 positions match TRBD2. The J call may be incorrect, as the DNA end agrees better with TRBJ2-7. The germline CDR1 and CDR2 sequences are SNHLY and FYNNEI. This CDR3 is 15 amino acids long. The CDR3 DNA sequence: TGTGCCAGCAGTGACTTAGAGAGCGGGAGGTACGAGCAGTACTTC. As protein: CASSDLESGRYEQYF.

The chain employs TRBV27 and TRBJ1-2, with D tentatively TRBD1 (6 bases). The germline gives CDR1 MNHEY, CDR2 SMNVEV (reference sequence). This CDR3 is 14 amino acids long. Between the trimmed V and J ends, which lost 5 bases and 8 bases, there was a span of 18 bases. CDR3 nucleotide sequence: TGTGCCAGCAGTGTGGGGGCCGCGGGTCACGGCTACACCTTC. This codes for CASSVGAAGHGYTF.

This rearrangement joins TRBV6-1 to TRBJ1-5; TRBD1 agrees at 10 bases. CDR3 length: 16 amino acids. CDR1 and CDR2 (germline): MNHNS, SASEGT. The junction had 9 bases not matched to a gene; V was cut back by 4 bases and J by 6 bases. The DNA for the CDR3 is TGTGCCAGCAGTGCGGGGACAGGGGCATCAAGTCAGCCCCAGCATTTT. Amino acids: CASSAGTGASSQPQHF.

The chain combines TRBV6-1 with TRBJ2-7; the D gene is possibly TRBD2 (6 bases). The germline V and J ends were trimmed by 2 bases and 5 bases, with 16 bases remaining between them. Germline CDR1 reads MNHNS; CDR2 reads SASEGT. The CDR3 consists of 15 residues. The CDR3 sequence: CASSESTLAKDEQYF. DNA for the CDR3: TGTGCCAGCAGTGAATCAACGCTAGCGAAAGACGAGCAGTACTTC.

V usage is TRBV10-1 and J usage is TRBJ2-7, with 7 bases lining up with TRBD2. The CDR3 consists of 14 residues. V trimming: 6 bases; J trimming: 0 bases; junction bases outside the gene matches: 5. Germline values: CDR1 WNHNN, CDR2 SYGVQD (reference sequence). CDR3 DNA sequence: TGCGCCAGCAGCCCCAGCGGGACCTCCTACGAGCAGTACTTC. It is translated as CASSPSGTSYEQYF.

J is TRBJ2-2 and V is TRBV19; TRBD2 agrees at 13 bases. CDR1 and CDR2 (germline): LNHDA, SQIVND (reference sequence). The V segment lost 10 bases and the J segment 4 bases; nucleotides outside the gene matches: 12. There are 17 residues in the CDR3. The CDR3 sequence: CATQRTSGSMATGELFF. The CDR3 DNA reads as TGTGCCACCCAGCGGACTAGCGGGAGTATGGCCACCGGGGAGCTGTTTTTT. Filled out from reference TRBV19 and TRBJ2-2, the complete variable domain reads DGGITQSPKYLFRKEGQNVTLSCEQNLNHDAMYWYRQDPGQGLRLIYYSQIVNDFQKGDIAEGYSVSREKKESFPLTVTSAQKNPTAFYLCATQRTSGSMATGELFFGEGSRLTVL.

The J gene is TRBJ2-7, the V gene TRBV9; D unresolved. The CDR3 runs to 14 residues. V was cut by 0 bases and J by 4 bases, with 11 bases left in between. Per the germline V gene, CDR1 is SGDLS and CDR2 is YYNGEE. The CDR3 here is CASSVDPIGYEQYF. The CDR3 bases are TGTGCCAGCAGCGTAGACCCCATAGGTTACGAGCAGTACTTC.

Only a few counts were recorded for this clone. The V and J genes are TRBV28 and TRBJ1-2; D remains unclear. Trimming stripped 10 bases from V and 8 bases from J, with 5 bases between. Germline assignment: CDR1 MDHEN and CDR2 SYDVKM. The CDR3 totals 8 residues. DNA of the CDR3: TGTGCCACCGGCGGCTACACCTTC. Protein product: CATGGYTF.

DNA for the CDR3: TGTGCCAGCAGTGTGCAGGGATGGCGCGCTGAAGCTTTCTTT. This gives the protein CASSVQGWRAEAFF. This rearrangement joins TRBV28 to TRBJ1-1, with D tentatively TRBD1 (5 bases). Germline V gene sequence: CDR1 MDHEN, CDR2 SYDVKM. The CDR3 is 14 residues long. V was clipped by 5 bases and J by 6 bases, with 16 bases between them.

The V and J genes are TRBV19 and TRBJ2-1; 9 nucleotides agree with TRBD2. CDR3 length equals 15 residues. The ends lost 6 bases at V and 4 bases at J; junction bases unmatched: 7. Germline CDR1 and CDR2: LNHDA and SQIVND (reference sequence). CDR3 nucleotides: TGTGCCAGTAGGGGACTAGCTCCCTTATACAATGAGCAGTTCTTC. This gives the protein CASRGLAPLYNEQFF.

The V gene is TRBV28, the J gene TRBJ2-6, with TRBD1 as a possible D gene (6 bases). The ends were cut back, 6 bases at V and 0 bases at J, with 15 bases in the middle. The CDR3 is 17 amino acids. The germline gives CDR1 MDHEN, CDR2 SYDVKM. In DNA form, the CDR3 reads TGTGCCAGCAGACCAAAAACAGGGAGCTCTGGGGCCAACGTCCTGACTTTC. Protein product: CASRPKTGSSGANVLTF. The entire variable domain, with the rest obtained from reference TRBV28 and TRBJ2-6, is as follows: DVKVTQSSRYLVKRTGEKVFLECVQDMDHENMFWYRQDPGLGLRLIYFSYDVKMKEKGDIPEGYSVSREKKERFSLILESASTNQTSMYLCASRPKTGSSGANVLTFGAGSRLTVL.

V gene TRBV18 combines with J gene TRBJ2-3, with D perhaps matching TRBD2 (6 bases). V was cut by 1 base and J by 0 bases, with 8 bases left in between. This CDR3 has 15 amino acids. Germline CDR1 KGHSH, CDR2 LQKENI. The CDR3 DNA reads as TGTGCCAGCTCACCACAAGGGAGGAGCACAGATACGCAGTATTTT. As protein: CASSPQGRSTDTQYF.

This chain links TRBV29-1 with TRBJ2-1; D is uncertain. V shed 0 bases and J shed 3 bases, with 6 bases lying between them. This CDR3 has 13 residues. CDR1 SQVTM and CDR2 ANQGSEA come from the germline V gene. CDR3 protein: CSVEDQFYNEQFF. In nucleotides, the CDR3 is TGCAGCGTTGAAGATCAGTTCTACAATGAGCAGTTCTTC.

This sequence joins TRBV2 and TRBJ1-3, with D possibly TRBD1 on 5 matching bases. Trimming left V 7 bases short and J 4 bases short, with 20 bases between. Germline-derived CDR1 and CDR2 are SNHLY and FYNNEI. This CDR3 has 16 residues. The CDR3 DNA reads as TGTGCCAGCACCACGACATATTTGGCAGGGGGAAACACCATATATTTT. Encoded protein: CASTTTYLAGGNTIYF.

J is TRBJ2-3 and V is TRBV13; 12 bases fit TRBD2. Trimming took 5 bases from V and 2 from J; bases not matched to a gene: 8. This CDR3 is built from 17 residues. Germline V CDR1 and CDR2: PRHDT, FYEKMQ (reference sequence). The CDR3: CASSHRRLAGATDTQYF. The CDR3 DNA sequence: TGTGCCAGCAGCCATCGCCGACTAGCGGGGGCCACAGATACGCAGTATTTT.

This clone was seen a single time. This chain connects TRBV5-4 to TRBJ2-7, with TRBD2 matching over 8 bases. The CDR3 runs 14 residues. Per the germline V gene, CDR1 is SGHNT and CDR2 is YYREEE (reference sequence). Germline trimming cut 3 bases from V and 2 bases from J; bases unmatched to any gene: 4. CDR3 sequence reads: CASSWSGSAYEQYF. The CDR3 nucleotides read TGTGCCAGCAGCTGGAGCGGGAGTGCCTACGAGCAGTACTTC.

This clone was seen only once. This chain links TRBV4-1 with TRBJ1-1, with no clear D. The CDR3 has 14 amino acids. V lost 2 bases, J lost 5 bases, and 12 bases lay in between. Germline values: CDR1 MGHRA, CDR2 YSYEKL. CDR3 nucleotide sequence: TGCGCCAGCAGCCAACTAGGAAGACGAACTGAAGCTTTCTTT. This translates into CASSQLGRRTEAFF.

The chain uses TRBV4-1 and TRBJ2-5; D possibly matches TRBD1 or TRBD2 (5 bases each). With the DNA end fitting TRBJ2-7 better, the J assignment may be wrong. This CDR3 is 16 amino acids long. In germline, CDR1 is MGHRA, CDR2 YSYEKL. The CDR3 here is CASSQGVGRDPYEQYF. In DNA form, the CDR3 reads TGCGCCAGCAGCCAAGGGGTGGGTCGGGACCCCTACGAGCAGTACTTC.

J is TRBJ2-3 and V is TRBV10-2; D gene unclear. CDR1 is WSHSY and CDR2 is SAAADI in the germline V gene. The CDR3 consists of 11 residues. The V and J ends lost 10 bases and 8 bases respectively, with 13 bases between them. The CDR3 reads CATAHLGTQYF. As DNA, the CDR3 is TGCGCCACCGCACACCTCGGTACGCAGTATTTT.

The CDR3 is CSVAGTGGAHTEAFF. The CDR3 DNA reads TGCAGCGTCGCCGGGACAGGGGGCGCCCACACTGAAGCTTTCTTT. The chain joins TRBV29-1 to TRBJ1-1; TRBD1 agrees at 12 bases. The germline V gene has CDR1 SQVTM and CDR2 ANQGSEA. V was clipped by 6 bases and J by 3 bases; unmatched bases: 8. The CDR3 spans 15 residues.

The chain employs TRBV5-5 and TRBJ2-7; D might be TRBD2 (6 bases). Germline lookup yields CDR1 SGHKS and CDR2 YYEKEE (reference sequence). V was clipped by 1 base and J by 1 base, with 15 bases between them. CDR3 size: 16 residues. The CDR3 region has the DNA TGTGCCAGCAGCTTGAGTTCGGTCGCGGGGTCCTACGAGCAGTACTTC. Residues: CASSLSSVAGSYEQYF.

The chain combines TRBV11-2 with TRBJ2-7, with 7 bases aligning to TRBD2. Germline V CDR1 and CDR2: SGHAT, FQNNGV. The CDR3 consists of 15 residues. The trim removed 5 bases at V and 4 bases at J, leaving 11 bases unmatched. Here the CDR3 reads CASSASRGRVYEQYF. CDR3 in DNA: TGTGCCAGCAGCGCAAGCCGCGGGAGAGTATACGAGCAGTACTTC.

For the CDR3, the DNA is TGTGCTAGTGGTGGACAGCTTAACACTGAAGCTTTCTTT. The encoded protein is CASGGQLNTEAFF. This chain joins TRBV12-5 and TRBJ1-1, with TRBD1 as a possible D gene (6 bases). Per the germline V gene, CDR1 is LGHNT and CDR2 is FRNRAP. The V end lost 5 bases, the J end lost 2 bases, and 9 bases lay between the germline ends. There are 13 residues in the CDR3.

The rearrangement joins TRBV7-6 to TRBJ2-7; TRBD1 might be the D (6 bases). CDR3 length equals 16 residues. In germline, CDR1 is SGHVS, CDR2 FNYEAQ. With 7 bases removed from V and 4 bases from J, the gap between germline ends came to 23 bases. CDR3 loop: CASIPDYRDSGYEQYF. CDR3 nucleotide sequence: TGTGCCAGCATCCCAGACTACAGGGATTCCGGTTACGAGCAGTACTTC.

This clone has a single count. The gene calls are TRBV4-1 and TRBJ2-1; tentatively, D is TRBD2 (5 bases). Germline lookup yields CDR1 MGHRA and CDR2 YSYEKL. This CDR3 contains 16 residues. V was pared by 0 bases and J by 0 bases, with 9 bases between. CDR3 protein: CASSQDGLSSYNEQFF. CDR3 bases: TGCGCCAGCAGCCAAGACGGACTTAGCTCCTACAATGAGCAGTTCTTC.